This T cell receptor (beta chain) derives from a study of cytomegalovirus exposure and HLA in healthy donors. Only one count was recorded for this clone. PCR involved 60 Vbeta and 13 Jbeta primers. The data were produced by immunoSEQ multiplex PCR, yet TCRdb's version contains in-frame clones alone and is incomplete. The sample lists approximately 110,000 clones; around 80% were seen once. Trimming stripped 0 bases from V and 7 bases from J, with 7 bases between. Germline CDR1 reads SGHDT; CDR2 reads YYEEEE. CDR3 size: 12 residues. Sequenced material: PBMCs. The sequence was obtained from an older woman in good health and CMV-seropositive. The rearrangement links TRBV5-6 to TRBJ1-2; a weak D match, TRBD1 (6 bases). The CDR3 here is CASSLGGGGYTF. The CDR3 region has the DNA TGTGCCAGCAGCTTGGGAGGGGGTGGCTACACCTTC.